These 22 T cell receptor beta chains originate from one sample sequenced in a study of sequential checkpoint blockade in melanoma. Clones were read by immunoSEQ multiplex PCR, and TCRdb kept only the in-frame ones, dropping some. The sample carries about 32,000 clones, roughly 85% recorded once. Treatment of the sample: randomized to nivolumab then ipilimumab (arm A) or the reverse (arm B). Sequencing was performed on CD8+ T cells sorted from blood (inferred from file names), taken from a patient given nivolumab and ipilimumab in sequence. Receptors originate from a human donor with melanoma.

For this clone: A junction end diverges from the germline sequence, so it may reflect a read error. This sample includes further DNA sequences coding for the same CDR3. The chain employs TRBV9 and TRBJ1-6, with a weak D call TRBD1 (6 bases). The CDR3 sequence is 16 residues long. The germline V gene has CDR1 SGDLS and CDR2 YYNGEE. CDR3 nucleotides: TGTGCCAGCAGCAAGGGACGGGGGGCCTATAATTCCCCCCTCCACTTT. It codes for CASSKGRGAYNSPLHF.

In this sample, this clone turned up a few times. This chain uses TRBV6-5 with TRBJ2-1; the D is unclear. CDR3 length equals 15 residues. Between the trimmed V and J ends, which lost 0 bases and 2 bases, there was a span of 8 bases. Germline lookup yields CDR1 MNHEY and CDR2 SVGAGI. The CDR3 loop reads CASSYSSLAYNEQFF. The DNA for the CDR3 is TGTGCCAGCAGTTACTCGAGCCTAGCCTACAATGAGCAGTTCTTC.

The chain joins TRBV6-1 to TRBJ2-7; 8 bases line up with TRBD1. Losses at the gene ends were 8 bases for V and 0 bases for J; bases not matched to a gene: 6. The CDR3 length is 14 residues. Germline V lookup: CDR1 MNHNS, CDR2 SASEGT. CDR3 DNA: TGTGCCAGCGGAGGACAGGGCCTCTCCTACGAGCAGTACTTC. This codes for CASGGQGLSYEQYF.

The V call is TRBV2, the J call TRBJ2-7; D call uncertain. Germline V gives CDR1 SNHLY, CDR2 FYNNEI. V was clipped by 0 bases and J by 3 bases, with 9 bases between them. The CDR3 extends over 14 amino acids. The CDR3 is CASSEATTFYEQYF. The CDR3 DNA reads TGTGCCAGCAGTGAAGCGACAACTTTCTACGAGCAGTACTTC.

The chain is built from TRBV5-4 and TRBJ2-5; 7 bases are a match to TRBD2. This CDR3 is 15 amino acids long. CDR1 is SGHNT and CDR2 is YYREEE in the germline V gene (reference sequence). Losses at the gene ends were 3 bases for V and 5 bases for J; bases not matched to a gene: 10. The CDR3 sequence: CASSYSGLTKETQYF. CDR3 DNA sequence: TGTGCCAGCAGCTACTCGGGACTAACGAAGGAGACCCAGTACTTC.

V and J are TRBV7-9 and TRBJ2-2; D is undetermined. Germline CDR1 and CDR2: SEHNR and FQNEAQ (reference sequence). The CDR3 sequence is 14 residues long. V lost 1 base, J lost 7 bases, and 10 bases lay in between. Written as DNA, the CDR3 is TGTGCCAGCAGCTTAGGAACCCGCGGCGGGGAGCTGTTTTTT. Protein sequence: CASSLGTRGGELFF.

V usage is TRBV4-1 and J usage is TRBJ2-1; D remains unclear. Trimming shortened V by 2 bases and J by 7 bases, and 12 bases separated the two germline ends. Germline CDR1 MGHRA, CDR2 YSYEKL. CDR3 length equals 14 residues. CDR3 sequence: CASSQSGIWNEQFF. The CDR3 DNA sequence: TGCGCCAGCAGCCAAAGTGGCATATGGAATGAGCAGTTCTTC.

V gene TRBV9 combines with J gene TRBJ2-1; 8 positions match TRBD2. Germline V gene data show CDR1 as SGDLS and CDR2 as YYNGEE. The CDR3 extends over 17 amino acids. Trimming at V came to 0 bases and at J to 4 bases, leaving 9 bases not matched to a gene. The chain's CDR3 is CASSVVAGSGAYNEQFF. CDR3 nucleotide sequence: TGTGCCAGCAGCGTAGTAGCAGGTAGCGGGGCTTACAATGAGCAGTTCTTC.

The table lists this clone with a few counts. CDR3 protein: CASSSGWGYTF. Here the CDR3 DNA reads TGTGCCAGCAGCTCGGGGTGGGGCTACACCTTC. V usage is TRBV7-9 and J usage is TRBJ1-2; D gene uncertain. This CDR3 is 11 amino acids long. Deletions cut 4 bases from V and 8 bases from J, with 8 bases between. Germline V CDR1 and CDR2: SEHNR, FQNEAQ (reference sequence).

The chain combines TRBV19 with TRBJ1-5, with TRBD1 identical over 9 bases. Germline V CDR1 and CDR2: LNHDA, SQIVND (reference sequence). This CDR3 is built from 13 residues. The ends lost 9 bases at V and 5 bases at J; junction bases unmatched: 5. This CDR3 is CASRTGEYQPQHF. The DNA of the CDR3 is TGTGCCAGCCGGACAGGGGAGTATCAGCCCCAGCATTTT.

V is TRBV4-2 and J is TRBJ1-2; TRBD1 matches at 7 bases. Germline values: CDR1 LGHNA, CDR2 YNFKEQ. The CDR3 extends over 15 amino acids. V dropped 0 bases and J dropped 8; count of bases not matched to a gene: 9. Here the CDR3 reads CASSQESRTGQGYTF. CDR3 coding DNA: TGTGCCAGCAGCCAAGAGTCCCGGACAGGTCAAGGCTACACCTTC.

V usage is TRBV9 and J usage is TRBJ2-2, with 8 positions matching TRBD2. This CDR3 contains 17 residues. With 2 bases clipped from V and 1 base from J, the junction kept 7 bases outside the gene matches. The germline V gene encodes CDR1 SGDLS and CDR2 YYNGEE. The CDR3, as DNA: TGTGCCAGCAGCGTCCCCCGCGGGGGGCTGAACACCGGGGAGCTGTTTTTT. This encodes CASSVPRGGLNTGELFF.

The V call is TRBV2, the J call TRBJ1-5; 7 nucleotides line up with TRBD1. Germline V gene data show CDR1 as SNHLY and CDR2 as FYNNEI. Losses at the gene ends were 5 bases for V and 1 base for J; bases not matched to a gene: 17. CDR3 size: 19 residues. CDR3 bases: TGTGCCAGCAGTCAGACAGGGCTCCTCCAGGTTGGGAGCAATCAGCCCCAGCATTTT. This codes for CASSQTGLLQVGSNQPQHF.

The CDR3 region is CASSQDIGSAEAFF. DNA of the CDR3: TGCGCCAGCAGCCAAGATATTGGGAGCGCCGAAGCTTTCTTT. V is TRBV4-3 and J is TRBJ1-1; D is unclear. V lost 0 bases, J lost 8 bases, and 13 bases lay in between. The CDR3 loop spans 14 amino acids. Germline values: CDR1 LGHNA, CDR2 YSLEER.

The chain links TRBV14 to TRBJ1-6; maybe TRBD1 (5 bases). This CDR3 comprises 11 residues. V was pared by 6 bases and J by 10 bases, with 7 bases between. The germline V gene has CDR1 SGHDN and CDR2 FVKESK. CDR3 coding DNA: TGTGCCAGCAGTGGGGGGTCACCCCTCCACTTT. This translates into CASSGGSPLHF.

The J gene is TRBJ1-1, the V gene TRBV19; no definite D call. The CDR3 consists of 13 residues. Germline V gene data show CDR1 as LNHDA and CDR2 as SQIVND (reference sequence). V dropped 8 bases and J dropped 0 bases, with 10 bases sitting between them. The CDR3 nucleotides are TGTGCCAGTTACAGTCTCATGAACACTGAAGCTTTCTTT. As protein: CASYSLMNTEAFF.

The chain uses TRBV4-1 and TRBJ1-1; 7 bases match TRBD1. The CDR3 is made up of 14 amino acids. Germline loops: CDR1 MGHRA, CDR2 YSYEKL. Trimming took 4 bases from V and 1 from J; bases not matched to a gene: 3. In nucleotides, the CDR3 is TGCGCCAGCAGCCCCAGACAGGGGAACACTGAAGCTTTCTTT. This translates into CASSPRQGNTEAFF.

This chain joins TRBV28 and TRBJ2-1; a possible D gene is TRBD2 (5 bases). V was clipped by 5 bases and J by 3 bases, with 11 bases between them. CDR1 is MDHEN, CDR2 SYDVKM, per germline. The CDR3 length is 14 residues. CDR3 nucleotide sequence: TGTGCCAGCAGTCCTCCAACTAGCTACAATGAGCAGTTCTTC. Amino acids: CASSPPTSYNEQFF. The full variable domain, rest sourced from reference TRBV28 and TRBJ2-1, is DVKVTQSSRYLVKRTGEKVFLECVQDMDHENMFWYRQDPGLGLRLIYFSYDVKMKEKGDIPEGYSVSREKKERFSLILESASTNQTSMYLCASSPPTSYNEQFFGPGTRLTVL.

This chain joins TRBV6-5 and TRBJ2-3; TRBD1 agrees at 11 bases. CDR3 length: 15 amino acids. The V gene end was trimmed by 6 bases and the J gene end by 8 bases; junction bases not matched to a gene: 10. The germline V gene encodes CDR1 MNHEY and CDR2 SVGAGI. The CDR3 reads CASSPGTGGTFTQYF. CDR3 in DNA: TGTGCCAGCAGCCCCGGGACAGGGGGGACCTTTACGCAGTATTTT.

CDR3 residues: CASSPNKGNRGSTEAFF. Written as DNA, the CDR3 is TGTGCCAGCAGCCCAAATAAGGGAAACAGGGGAAGCACTGAAGCTTTCTTT. The V gene is TRBV14, the J gene TRBJ1-1; 7 positions match TRBD1. V dropped 4 bases and J dropped 4; count of bases not matched to a gene: 15. The CDR3 is made up of 17 amino acids. Germline lookup yields CDR1 SGHDN and CDR2 FVKESK.

The rearrangement links TRBV9 to TRBJ1-1, with unresolved D. The ends were cut back, 0 bases at V and 3 bases at J, with 6 bases in the middle. The CDR3 sequence is 13 residues long. CDR1 is SGDLS and CDR2 is YYNGEE in the germline V gene. CDR3 in amino acids: CASSVGAHTEAFF. DNA for the CDR3: TGTGCCAGCAGCGTAGGGGCCCACACTGAAGCTTTCTTT.

This clone is medium-sized. This chain connects TRBV19 to TRBJ2-1; 8 nucleotides line up with TRBD2. The CDR3 loop spans 15 amino acids. Germline V CDR1 and CDR2: LNHDA, SQIVND (reference sequence). The ends lost 3 bases at V and 8 bases at J; junction bases unmatched: 9. The CDR3 sequence: CASSIPPAGEHEQFF. The CDR3 DNA follows: TGTGCCAGTAGTATCCCCCCAGCGGGAGAGCATGAGCAGTTCTTC.